This is a list of T cell receptor beta chains from one sample in a study of blood T cells in healthy people across ages. Via MiXCR, TCRdb re-called the 5' RACE reads, giving one row per CDR3 protein. The table records roughly 800,000 distinct CDR3 sequences, about 26% of them present only once. The sample was also linked to a second study, of T cells of mothers and their children.

The source material was blood. These TCRs come from a boy younger than 18 in good health. The CDR3 runs from the conserved cysteine through the conserved F or W. The D gene is left open where the match is weak. Clone size appears in some rows only: once, few, many, or a class for an expanded clone.

J | D | V | size | CDR3 | DNA
TRBJ2-3 | . | TRBV4-2 | . | CASSPGGAGGERSTDTQYF | TGTGCCAGCAGCCCTGGTGGGGCGGGCGGGGAACGTAGCACAGATACGCAGTATTTT
TRBJ2-3 | . | TRBV12-3/TRBV12-4 | . | CASMRGADTQYF | TGTGCCAGCATGAGGGGTGCAGATACGCAGTATTTT
TRBJ2-1 | . | TRBV5-1 | few | CASSLEANGPSNEQFF | TGCGCCAGCAGCTTGGAGGCCAATGGACCCTCCAATGAGCAGTTCTTC
TRBJ2-7 | TRBD2 | TRBV5-1 | . | CASSTHSGLYEQYF | TGCGCCAGCAGCACACATAGCGGGCTCTACGAGCAGTACTTC
TRBJ1-2 | . | TRBV5-1 | . | CASSLTVFYGYTF | TGCGCCAGCAGCTTGACAGTCTTCTATGGCTACACCTTC
TRBJ1-5 | . | TRBV10-2 | few | CASSENYQPQHF | TGCGCCAGCAGTGAAAATTATCAGCCCCAGCATTTT
TRBJ2-7 | TRBD1 | TRBV29-1 | few | CSAQYGTGAYEQYF | TGCAGCGCCCAGTACGGGACAGGGGCCTACGAGCAGTACTTC
TRBJ1-6 | . | TRBV7-3 | . | CASSSNGNSPLHF | TGTGCCAGCAGCTCCAACGGAAATTCACCCCTCCACTTT
TRBJ2-3 | . | TRBV2 | . | CASSFTRITDTQYF | TGTGCCAGCAGTTTCACTAGGATCACAGATACGCAGTATTTT
TRBJ2-7 | . | TRBV20-1 | few | CSARGQYEQYF | TGCAGTGCTAGAGGCCAATACGAGCAGTACTTC
TRBJ2-1 | . | TRBV7-3 | . | CASSLGDSAYNEQFF | TGTGCCAGCAGCTTAGGGGACTCCGCCTACAATGAGCAGTTCTTC
TRBJ2-5 | . | TRBV6-2/TRBV6-3 | once | CASSTPGQLLGETQYF | TGTGCCAGCAGTACTCCGGGACAACTTTTGGGAGAGACCCAGTACTTC
TRBJ2-2 | TRBD2 | TRBV4-2 | few | CASSPKRGGNTGELFF | TGTGCCAGCAGCCCCAAGCGGGGGGGGAACACCGGGGAGCTGTTTTTT
TRBJ2-6 | TRBD2 | TRBV2 | . | CASSGRLAGAGANVLTF | TGTGCCAGCAGTGGTCGGCTAGCGGGGGCCGGGGCCAACGTCCTGACTTTC
TRBJ2-3 | . | TRBV7-9 | few | CASSLGQDTDTQYF | TGTGCCAGCAGCTTAGGACAAGACACAGATACGCAGTATTTT
TRBJ2-3 | TRBD2 | TRBV7-9 | . | CASSAGELDTQYF | TGTGCCAGCAGCGCGGGGGAATTAGATACGCAGTATTTT
TRBJ1-2 | . | TRBV20-1 | . | CSAREDGAITNYGYTF | TGCAGTGCTAGAGAGGACGGCGCTATTACTAACTATGGCTACACCTTC
TRBJ1-2 | . | TRBV6-2/TRBV6-3 | . | CASSYPGQNYGYTF | TGTGCCAGCAGTTACCCGGGGCAGAATTATGGCTACACCTTC
TRBJ2-7 | . | TRBV7-8 | . | CASSLKLVPHEQYF | TGTGCCAGCAGCTTAAAGCTGGTCCCCCACGAGCAGTACTTC
TRBJ2-2 | . | TRBV3-1 | few | CASSQPRGNTGELFF | TGTGCCAGCAGCCAACCTAGAGGCAACACCGGGGAGCTGTTTTTT
TRBJ2-7 | . | TRBV10-1 | . | CASSDGQRTLEQYF | TGCGCCAGCAGTGACGGACAGCGAACCTTGGAGCAGTACTTC
TRBJ2-7 | . | TRBV7-8 | . | CASSSDGLSYEQYF | TGTGCCAGCAGCTCGGACGGACTCTCCTACGAGCAGTACTTC
TRBJ1-5 | . | TRBV7-9 | few | CASTNVSDGQPQHF | TGTGCCAGCACCAACGTAAGCGACGGGCAGCCCCAGCATTTT
TRBJ2-2 | TRBD2 | TRBV7-2 | . | CASSRGLADTGELFF | TGTGCCAGCAGCAGGGGACTAGCGGACACCGGGGAGCTGTTTTTT
TRBJ2-7 | . | TRBV25-1 | few | CASSGVRSYEQYF | TGTGCCAGCAGTGGTGTACGCTCCTACGAGCAGTACTTC
TRBJ2-3 | . | TRBV6-5 | . | CASRTGTLTNTQYF | TGTGCCAGCAGAACCGGGACACTAACAAATACGCAGTATTTT
TRBJ2-2 | . | TRBV14 | few | CASSQQGNTGELFF | TGTGCCAGCAGCCAACAGGGTAACACCGGGGAGCTGTTTTTT
TRBJ2-5 | TRBD2 | TRBV6-1 | . | CASNPPGLAYQETQYF | TGTGCCAGCAACCCTCCGGGACTAGCGTACCAAGAGACCCAGTACTTC
TRBJ2-1 | . | TRBV2 | many | CASRRQTSQGEQFF | TGTGCCAGCAGGCGACAGACCTCACAGGGTGAGCAGTTCTTC
TRBJ1-4 | TRBD1 | TRBV7-9 | . | CASRSGQGGANEKLFF | TGTGCCAGCAGATCGGGGCAGGGGGGAGCTAATGAAAAACTGTTTTTT
TRBJ2-5 | TRBD1 | TRBV10-3 | once | CAISGTGEWGETQYF | TGTGCCATCAGTGGGACAGGGGAGTGGGGAGAGACCCAGTACTTC
TRBJ2-3 | TRBD1 | TRBV5-8 | . | CASSLYGTGPGDTQYF | TGTGCCAGCAGCTTGTACGGGACAGGTCCCGGGGATACGCAGTATTTT